This TCR beta chain emerged from a study of CD4 T cells in relation to SARS-CoV-2 and coronaviruses. On this clone itself: Its target is not known.

The table came from immunoSEQ multiplex PCR; TCRdb's copy has only in-frame clones and leaves some out. The top ten hold roughly 3.2% of the sample, which has 37,000 or so clones, over 75% seen once. Germline V gives CDR1 SGHRS, CDR2 YFSETQ. V lost 0 bases to trimming and J lost 0 bases, with 10 bases between them. The CDR3 length is 16 residues. Study-wide findings and caveats: Crossreactive clones expanded significantly less to SARS-CoV-2 than monoreactive clones.

This chain joins TRBV5-1 and TRBJ1-3; TRBD1 might be the D (5 bases). The TCR sequence derives from an adult with COVID-19. Sequencing was done on a sample of memory CD4+ T cells from PBMCs. CDR3 coding DNA: TGCGCCAGCAGCTTGGAGGGACCGGACTCTGGAAACACCATATATTTT. It is translated as CASSLEGPDSGNTIYF.